This TCR beta chain is drawn from a study of cytomegalovirus exposure and HLA in healthy donors. Healthy individuals who donated bone marrow served as the donors. The primer mix had 60 Vbeta and 13 Jbeta primers. The assay was immunoSEQ multiplex PCR, and TCRdb's table has in-frame clones only and misses some. The sample includes around 140,000 clones, approximately 75% of them seen just once. The CDR3 has 13 amino acids. Germline loops: CDR1 SQVTM, CDR2 ANQGSEA. V trimming: 6 bases; J trimming: 2 bases; junction bases outside the gene matches: 3. A remark on this clone: Antigen: not known.

Study observations and caveats: An ancestry cluster, one associated with Asian ancestry, reportedly showed fewer N-insertions than the approximately 650-donor mean in a later analysis. The classifier reportedly diagnosed cytomegalovirus status with high specificity and sensitivity. Roughly even sequencing depth across donors was the assumption behind the presence/absence analyses.

The chain couples TRBV29-1 to TRBJ1-3, with 8 bases that match TRBD1. The specimen was PBMCs. This sequence originates from a male donor in good health and CMV-seronegative. The CDR3: CSVQGEPGNTIYF. For the CDR3, the DNA is TGCAGCGTACAGGGGGAGCCTGGAAACACCATATATTTT.